This record concerns one T cell receptor beta chain sequence. Its specificity is not known. Only in-frame clones appear in the TCRdb table, and some are missing; sequencing was by immunoSEQ multiplex PCR. The table has roughly 500,000 clones, about 83% seen once. This entry is derived from a study of Ad26.COV2.S vaccination and SARS-CoV-2 variants. Germline CDR1 and CDR2: SGHVS and FNYEAQ. The V gene lost 5 bases and the J gene lost 1 base, with 14 bases spanning the gap. This CDR3 is 15 amino acids long. The study's findings and limits: Placebo recipients showed lower spike-specific TCR breadth than vaccinees.

Treatment defined: around 19 received Ad26.COV2.S at low or high dose, single or two shots; about five received placebo; per-sample allocation not given. Samples were taken on day 63 after the first vaccine or placebo injection. The sequenced sample was peripheral blood, obtained in a trial of Ad26.COV2.S vaccine versus placebo. This TCR came from a person aged 18 to 59 who received the Ad26.COV2.S COVID-19 vaccine or a placebo. The chain has TRBV7-6 and TRBJ1-1; unclear D gene. CDR3 bases: TGTGCCAGCAGCCTAATCGGGTCCGGGAACACTGAAGCTTTCTTT. Amino acid sequence: CASSLIGSGNTEAFF. Drawing the rest from reference TRBV7-6 and TRBJ1-1, the complete variable domain is GAGVSQSPRYKVTKRGQDVALRCDPISGHVSLYWYRQALGQGPEFLTYFNYEAQQDKSGLPNDRFSAERPEGSISTLTIQRTEQRDSAMYRCASSLIGSGNTEAFFGQGTRLTVV.